Each of the 19 T cell receptor beta chains below was sequenced from the same sample in a study of Ad26.COV2.S vaccination and SARS-CoV-2 variants. The treatment was: some 20 received Ad26.COV2.S at low or high dose, single or two shots; 5 received placebo; per-sample allocation not given. Sampling was done on day 63 after the first vaccine or placebo injection. Produced via immunoSEQ multiplex PCR; TCRdb's table is partial and in-frame only. The repertoire has 300,000 to 450,000 clones, approximately 84% of them found once; the top ten carry approximately 3.5%. The material was peripheral blood, obtained in a trial of Ad26.COV2.S vaccine versus placebo. The receptors were sampled from a person between 18 and 65 years old who received the Ad26.COV2.S COVID-19 vaccine or a placebo.

This clone was seen many times. This sample also contains other DNA sequences that code for the same CDR3. This chain links TRBV6-2 or TRBV6-3 with TRBJ2-1; 12 bases agree with TRBD2. CDR1 and CDR2 (germline): MNHEY, SVGEGT. V shed 0 bases, J shed 6 bases, and the junction held 0 bases outside the gene matches. This CDR3 contains 15 residues. In DNA, the CDR3 is TGTGCCAGCAGTTACTCGACTAGCGGGAGCAATGAGCAGTTCTTC. This encodes CASSYSTSGSNEQFF.

The V and J genes are TRBV4-3 and TRBJ1-2; D may be TRBD1 (5 bases). This CDR3 contains 14 residues. Trimming pared 4 bases from V and 3 bases from J, leaving 12 bases between. Germline V CDR1 and CDR2: LGHNA, YSLEER. CDR3 sequence (DNA): TGCGCCAGCAGCCCGACGGGGGTCGACTATGGCTACACCTTC. Amino acid sequence: CASSPTGVDYGYTF.

The V and J genes are TRBV7-2 and TRBJ2-1; 9 nucleotides match TRBD1. V shed 5 bases and J 7 bases; nucleotides not matched to a gene: 9. Germline V gives CDR1 SGHTA, CDR2 FQGNSA. The CDR3 contains 15 residues. CDR3 amino acids: CASSQAGQGLNEQFF. The DNA for the CDR3 is TGTGCCAGCAGCCAAGCCGGACAGGGGTTAAATGAGCAGTTCTTC.

The rearrangement joins TRBV30 to TRBJ2-2; 8 nucleotides agree with TRBD1. J lost 6 bases, V lost 5 bases, and 5 bases had no gene match. The CDR3 totals 13 residues. CDR1 is GTSNPN, CDR2 SVGIG, per germline (reference sequence). CDR3: CAWGTGGSGELFF. The DNA for the CDR3 is TGTGCCTGGGGGACAGGCGGGTCCGGGGAGCTGTTTTTT. The whole variable domain, filled in from reference TRBV30 and TRBJ2-2, reads SQTIHQWPATLVQPVGSPLSLECTVEGTSNPNLYWYRQAAGRGLQLLFYSVGIGQISSEVPQNLSASRPQDRQFILSSKKLLLSDSGFYLCAWGTGGSGELFFGEGSRLTVL.

V is TRBV7-9 and J is TRBJ1-3; D remains ambiguous. The CDR3 has 16 amino acids. V was trimmed by 0 bases and J by 2 bases, leaving 11 bases between them. Looked up from germline, CDR1 is SEHNR and CDR2 is FQNEAQ (reference sequence). CDR3 in amino acids: CASSLAQEVPGNTIYF. The CDR3 coding sequence is TGTGCCAGCAGCTTAGCGCAGGAGGTGCCTGGAAACACCATATATTTT.

The V and J genes are TRBV19 and TRBJ2-3; D not resolved. The CDR3 runs to 12 residues. Germline lookup yields CDR1 LNHDA and CDR2 SQIVND (reference sequence). Trimming removed 4 bases from V and 6 bases from J, with 8 bases in between. CDR3 DNA sequence: TGTGCCAGTAGTAACTTCATGGATACGCAGTATTTT. Translating it yields CASSNFMDTQYF.

This clone was counted many times. The rearrangement links TRBV4-1 to TRBJ1-5; D unclear. This CDR3 spans 13 amino acids. Germline V lookup: CDR1 MGHRA, CDR2 YSYEKL. V was clipped by 1 base and J by 6 bases, with 7 bases between them. This CDR3 is CASSQGIFQPQHF. DNA for the CDR3: TGCGCCAGCAGCCAAGGAATCTTTCAGCCCCAGCATTTT.

V usage is TRBV28 and J usage is TRBJ2-2; TRBD2 agrees at 10 bases. V lost 2 bases to trimming and J lost 9 bases; unmatched junction nucleotides: 12. Germline CDR1 MDHEN, CDR2 SYDVKM. The CDR3 loop spans 17 amino acids. The CDR3 bases are TGTGCCAGCAGTTTAGTAGCGGGAGGACTCGGGGTCCGGGAGCTGTTTTTT. It translates to CASSLVAGGLGVRELFF.

The chain employs TRBV11-2 and TRBJ2-3; 9 nucleotides line up with TRBD2. CDR3 size: 15 residues. In germline, CDR1 is SGHAT, CDR2 FQNNGV. V was pared by 6 bases and J by 2 bases, with 6 bases of the junction left unmatched. The CDR3 DNA sequence: TGTGCCAGCAGTTCTAGCGGGATGATCACAGATACGCAGTATTTT. Residues: CASSSSGMITDTQYF.

The chain links TRBV18 to TRBJ2-2; 7 bases match TRBD2. The germline CDR1 and CDR2 sequences are KGHSH and LQKENI. The CDR3 runs 17 residues. V shed 3 bases and J 4 bases; nucleotides not matched to a gene: 11. The CDR3 protein is CASSPSLGGSPTGELFF. The CDR3 DNA follows: TGTGCCAGCTCACCCAGCTTAGGCGGGAGTCCCACCGGGGAGCTGTTTTTT.

The rearrangement joins TRBV28 to TRBJ1-1; D ambiguous. V lost 4 bases to trimming and J lost 5 bases, with 11 bases between them. CDR1 and CDR2 (germline): MDHEN, SYDVKM. This CDR3 spans 13 amino acids. CDR3 in amino acids: CASSSRRLTEAFF. The DNA of the CDR3 is TGTGCCAGCAGTTCCAGACGTTTGACTGAAGCTTTCTTT.

The rearrangement links TRBV12-5 to TRBJ2-1, with 10 bases lining up with TRBD2. This CDR3 region has 15 residues. Germline V gene data show CDR1 as LGHNT and CDR2 as FRNRAP. Germline trimming cut 6 bases from V and 7 bases from J; bases unmatched to any gene: 9. In DNA form, the CDR3 reads TGTGCTAGTGGCCGAACTAGCGGGAAGAGGAATGAGCAGTTCTTC. It codes for CASGRTSGKRNEQFF.

This clone came up once. This chain joins TRBV5-1 and TRBJ1-1; 9 positions agree with TRBD1. This CDR3 spans 13 amino acids. J was trimmed by 6 bases and V by 0 bases; bases with no gene match: 0. CDR1 and CDR2 (germline): SGHRS, YFSETQ. The CDR3 protein is CASSLGDRAEAFF. The CDR3 DNA reads as TGCGCCAGCAGCTTGGGGGACAGGGCTGAAGCTTTCTTT. Filled out from reference TRBV5-1 and TRBJ1-1, the complete variable domain reads KAGVTQTPRYLIKTRGQQVTLSCSPISGHRSVSWYQQTPGQGLQFLFEYFSETQRNKGNFPGRFSGRQFSNSRSEMNVSTLELGDSALYLCASSLGDRAEAFFGQGTRLTVV.

The DNA for the CDR3 is TGTGCCAGCTCACCACGCCGCTTCCAGGGCGGGGACTATGGCTACACCTTC. This translates into CASSPRRFQGGDYGYTF. This chain connects TRBV18 to TRBJ1-2, with D possibly matching TRBD1 (5 bases). CDR3 length: 17 amino acids. Germline lookup yields CDR1 KGHSH and CDR2 LQKENI. V lost 1 base to trimming and J lost 3 bases, with 18 bases between them.

This chain links TRBV25-1 with TRBJ2-7; D assignment may be TRBD1 or TRBD2 (6 bases each). The CDR3 spans 14 residues. Germline V lookup: CDR1 MGHDK, CDR2 SYGVNS. Trimming stripped 5 bases from V and 2 bases from J, with 13 bases between. The CDR3 loop reads CASSRGDQPYEQYF. CDR3 in DNA: TGTGCCAGCAGTAGGGGGGACCAACCCTACGAGCAGTACTTC.

The V and J genes are TRBV19 and TRBJ2-7; maybe TRBD1 (6 bases). The germline V gene has CDR1 LNHDA and CDR2 SQIVND (reference sequence). The CDR3 runs 15 residues. Deletions cut 3 bases from V and 3 bases from J, with 15 bases between. The DNA for the CDR3 is TGTGCCAGTAGTATCCTACAGGGCTCCGGCTACGAGCAGTACTTC. Protein: CASSILQGSGYEQYF.

This chain links TRBV20-1 with TRBJ2-7; D gene uncertain. This CDR3 comprises 14 residues. Germline-derived CDR1 and CDR2 are DFQATT and SNEGSKA (reference sequence). Trimming took 3 bases from V and 0 from J, leaving 12 bases between them. The CDR3 nucleotides read TGCAGTGCTAGTCATTTTCGGAGCTCCTACGAGCAGTACTTC. It codes for CSASHFRSSYEQYF.

The chain recombines TRBV18 with TRBJ2-5; no clear D. V gave up 2 bases and J gave up 6 bases, with 10 bases separating them. The CDR3 extends over 13 amino acids. In germline, CDR1 is KGHSH, CDR2 LQKENI. The CDR3 nucleotides are TGTGCCAGCTCACCAGCCCCACGGCAGACCCAGTACTTC. Translating it yields CASSPAPRQTQYF. The whole variable domain, filled in from reference TRBV18 and TRBJ2-5, reads NAGVMQNPRHLVRRRGQEARLRCSPMKGHSHVYWYRQLPEEGLKFMVYLQKENIIDESGMPKERFSAEFPKEGPSILRIQQVVRGDSAAYFCASSPAPRQTQYFGPGTRLLVL.

This chain joins TRBV4-1 and TRBJ2-3; D is perhaps TRBD2 (6 bases). Germline V gene sequence: CDR1 MGHRA, CDR2 YSYEKL. This CDR3 spans 16 amino acids. V was clipped by 4 bases and J by 10 bases, with 24 bases between them. CDR3 coding DNA: TGCGCCAGCAGCCTAATGGGCGGGGAGAGCCATCGCCCGCAGTATTTT. Its protein product is CASSLMGGESHRPQYF.